The rows below give T cell receptor beta chains drawn from one sample of a study of CD8+CD57+ T cells in acquired aplastic anemia. TCRdb itself ran the reads through MiXCR, one entry per CDR3 protein. The sample has 150,000 to 200,000 distinct CDR3 sequences; approximately 48% are singletons. Material: sorted CD4+, CD8+, or CD8+CD57+ T cells (not recorded which) from PBMCs. The receptors derive from a human donor with aplastic anemia. CDR3s include the opening cysteine and the closing phenylalanine or tryptophan.

V,CDR3
TRBV10-3,CAIRTGEHNEQFF
TRBV6-1,CASSTGQTFYTDTQYF
TRBV5-1,CASSGGTGGLEETQYF
TRBV2,CASSEPKRDEAFF
TRBV20-1,CSASRGLNTQYF
TRBV2,CARRVGYGYTF
TRBV19,CATMDRGNQPQHF
TRBV5-6,CASSLDLGRDGSPLHF
TRBV24-1,CATSVGPGKAFF
TRBV25-1,CASSEIRGLEETQYF
TRBV6-5,CASSYSGGETQYF
TRBV4-1,CASSQTAGEYYEQYF
TRBV6-2/TRBV6-3,CASSPTGANQPQHF
TRBV14,CASSQDSGSRHEQYF
TRBV4-1,CASSPSGGTDSNYGYTF
TRBV5-1,CASSSTGGDVYGYTF
TRBV10-3,CAIGTSPYEQYF
TRBV7-6,CASSGPGQGPSYEQYF
TRBV20-1,CSARFPGLGGRYEQYF
TRBV15,CATSRGGEQSYEQYF